These 13 T cell receptor beta chains originate from one sample sequenced in a study of early T cells in non-severe SARS-CoV-2 infection. TCRdb processed the 5' RACE reads anew with MiXCR; each CDR3 protein has one entry. Here the sample spans 35,000 to 45,000 distinct CDR3 sequences, under 7% being singletons. The source was whole blood, collected at baseline. Receptor source: an adult who was a healthcare worker with PCR-confirmed SARS-CoV-2 infection or an uninfected control (not recorded which).

This clonotype was observed at least ten times. V and J are TRBV9 and TRBJ2-7; D is possibly TRBD1 (6 bases). The CDR3 contains 15 residues. CDR1 is SGDLS, CDR2 YYNGEE, per germline. Between the trimmed V and J ends, which lost 4 bases and 2 bases, there was a span of 16 bases. The CDR3 here is CASSPRTDLTYEQYF. In nucleotides, the CDR3 is TGTGCCAGCAGCCCCCGGACAGACTTGACCTACGAGCAGTACTTC.

This clonotype came up a few times. The V and J genes are TRBV10-2 and TRBJ1-2; the D gene is possibly TRBD1 (5 bases). Germline assignment: CDR1 WSHSY and CDR2 SAAADI. V was cut by 3 bases and J by 4 bases, with 15 bases left in between. The CDR3 is 15 amino acids. The DNA for the CDR3 is TGCGCCAGCAGTGACGGGCGGCAGGGCATCTATGGCTACACCTTC. Amino acids: CASSDGRQGIYGYTF.

Ten or more counts support this clonotype. This chain uses TRBV4-1 with TRBJ1-1; D is possibly TRBD1 (5 bases). The V end lost 1 base, the J end lost 11 bases, and 14 bases lay between the germline ends. From germline, CDR1 is MGHRA and CDR2 YSYEKL. CDR3 size: 13 residues. CDR3: CASSQGAGRKAFF. The CDR3 nucleotides read TGCGCCAGCAGCCAAGGAGCGGGACGAAAGGCTTTCTTT.

This clonotype has more than one count but fewer than ten. The V gene is TRBV28, the J gene TRBJ1-1, with a possible D match to TRBD1 (6 bases). Trimming stripped 4 bases from V and 2 bases from J, with 11 bases between. This CDR3 has 14 residues. From germline, CDR1 is MDHEN and CDR2 SYDVKM. As DNA, the CDR3 is TGTGCCAGCAGTTATAAGGGGGTAAACACTGAAGCTTTCTTT. Encoded protein: CASSYKGVNTEAFF.

V and J are TRBV28 and TRBJ1-2, with a possible D match to TRBD1 (6 bases). Per germline, CDR1 MDHEN and CDR2 SYDVKM. There are 23 residues in the CDR3. V dropped 6 bases and J dropped 8 bases, with 46 bases sitting between them. This CDR3 reads CASSTVLFERHGDRWGAEGGYTF. The CDR3 region has the DNA TGTGCCAGCAGCACCGTACTCTTCGAGCGGCACGGGGACCGCTGGGGGGCTGAGGGAGGCTACACCTTC.

Only a few counts were recorded for this clonotype. The chain combines TRBV6-2 or TRBV6-3 with TRBJ1-2, with D maybe TRBD1 (6 bases). Trimming shortened V by 4 bases and J by 2 bases, and 14 bases separated the two germline ends. This CDR3 region has 15 residues. CDR1 is MNHEY and CDR2 is SVGEGT in the germline V gene. The CDR3 region is CASSSPTGTNYGYTF. The CDR3 DNA sequence: TGTGCCAGCAGTTCGCCCACAGGGACAAACTATGGCTACACCTTC.

This clonotype has at least ten counts. This chain joins TRBV24-1 and TRBJ2-3, with TRBD2 identical over 7 bases. Germline lookup yields CDR1 KGHDR and CDR2 SFDVKD. J lost 1 base, V lost 3 bases, and 12 bases had no gene match. CDR3 length: 18 amino acids. The DNA of the CDR3 is TGTGCCACCAGTGATCCGCGGACTAGTGCCACCGGCACAGATACGCAGTATTTT. It translates to CATSDPRTSATGTDTQYF.

This clonotype was seen many times. The chain uses TRBV7-9 and TRBJ2-2; tentatively, D is TRBD2 (6 bases). Germline loops: CDR1 SEHNR, CDR2 FQNEAQ (reference sequence). The CDR3 runs 14 residues. CDR3 sequence (DNA): TGTGCTTTATATAGCGGCATCAACACCGGGGAGCTGTTTTTT. It is translated as CALYSGINTGELFF.

The chain joins TRBV7-9 to TRBJ2-1, with unresolved D. Trimming pared 5 bases from V and 4 bases from J, leaving 9 bases between. Germline V lookup: CDR1 SEHNR, CDR2 FQNEAQ (reference sequence). CDR3 length: 13 residues. CDR3 loop: CASSQLIYNEQFF. For the CDR3, the DNA is TGTGCCAGCAGCCAGCTGATATACAATGAGCAGTTCTTC.

This clonotype has ten or more counts. The V and J genes are TRBV28 and TRBJ1-1; D gene ambiguous. The germline CDR1 and CDR2 sequences are MDHEN and SYDVKM. There are 11 residues in the CDR3. With 2 bases removed from V and 10 bases from J, the gap between germline ends came to 8 bases. The CDR3 reads CASSLPGRAFF. CDR3 bases: TGTGCCAGCAGTTTACCCGGCAGAGCTTTCTTT.

The V call is TRBV28, the J call TRBJ1-2; 7 nucleotides align to TRBD1. V shed 8 bases and J 7 bases; nucleotides not matched to a gene: 16. The CDR3 runs to 15 residues. The germline V gene encodes CDR1 MDHEN and CDR2 SYDVKM. CDR3 DNA sequence: TGTGCCAGCCATTACCTTAGACAGGGCATCTCTGGCTACACCTTC. Protein sequence: CASHYLRQGISGYTF.

The chain carries TRBV19 and TRBJ2-2, with TRBD2 identical over 8 bases. V was pared by 7 bases and J by 5 bases, with 6 bases of the junction left unmatched. The CDR3 totals 14 residues. From germline, CDR1 is LNHDA and CDR2 SQIVND (reference sequence). CDR3 sequence (DNA): TGTGCCAGTAAATATAGCGGGGATACCGGGGAGCTGTTTTTT. It encodes CASKYSGDTGELFF.

The table lists this clonotype with many counts. The chain links TRBV28 to TRBJ2-3, with D hard to call. Looked up from germline, CDR1 is MDHEN and CDR2 is SYDVKM. The CDR3 extends over 13 amino acids. V was pared by 8 bases and J by 6 bases, with 15 bases between. CDR3 nucleotides: TGTGCCAGCTCCCGACCCGTCGGGGATACGCAGTATTTT. Translated: CASSRPVGDTQYF. Combining the CDR3 with reference TRBV28 and TRBJ2-3 gives the whole variable domain DVKVTQSSRYLVKRTGEKVFLECVQDMDHENMFWYRQDPGLGLRLIYFSYDVKMKEKGDIPEGYSVSREKKERFSLILESASTNQTSMYLCASSRPVGDTQYFGPGTRLTVL.